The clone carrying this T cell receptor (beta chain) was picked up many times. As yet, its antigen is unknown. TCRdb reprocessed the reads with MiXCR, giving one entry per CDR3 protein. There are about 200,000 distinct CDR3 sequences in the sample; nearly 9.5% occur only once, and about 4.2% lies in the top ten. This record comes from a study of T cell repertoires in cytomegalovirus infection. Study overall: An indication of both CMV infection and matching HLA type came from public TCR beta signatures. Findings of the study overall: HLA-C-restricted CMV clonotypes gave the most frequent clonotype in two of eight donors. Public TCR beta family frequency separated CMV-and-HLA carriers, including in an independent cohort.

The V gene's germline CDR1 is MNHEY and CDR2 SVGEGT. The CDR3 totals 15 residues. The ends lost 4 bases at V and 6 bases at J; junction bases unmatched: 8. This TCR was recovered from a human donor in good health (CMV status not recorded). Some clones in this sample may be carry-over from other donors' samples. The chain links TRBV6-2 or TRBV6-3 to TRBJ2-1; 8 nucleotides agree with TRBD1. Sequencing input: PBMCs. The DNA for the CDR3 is TGTGCCAGCAGTTTAGTGCAGGGGGCGCGCAATGAGCAGTTCTTC. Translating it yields CASSLVQGARNEQFF.